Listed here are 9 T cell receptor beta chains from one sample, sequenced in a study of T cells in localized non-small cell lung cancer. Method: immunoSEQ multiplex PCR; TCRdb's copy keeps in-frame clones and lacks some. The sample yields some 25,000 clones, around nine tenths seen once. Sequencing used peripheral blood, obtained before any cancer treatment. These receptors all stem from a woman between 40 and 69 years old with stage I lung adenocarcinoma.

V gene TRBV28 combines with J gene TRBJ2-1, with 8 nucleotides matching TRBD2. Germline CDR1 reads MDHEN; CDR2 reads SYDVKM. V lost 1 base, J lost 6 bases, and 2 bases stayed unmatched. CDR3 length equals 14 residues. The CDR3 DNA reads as TGTGCCAGCAGTTTATATGGGACTAGCAATGAGCAGTTCTTC. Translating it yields CASSLYGTSNEQFF. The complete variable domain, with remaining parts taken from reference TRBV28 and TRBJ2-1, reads DVKVTQSSRYLVKRTGEKVFLECVQDMDHENMFWYRQDPGLGLRLIYFSYDVKMKEKGDIPEGYSVSREKKERFSLILESASTNQTSMYLCASSLYGTSNEQFFGPGTRLTVL.

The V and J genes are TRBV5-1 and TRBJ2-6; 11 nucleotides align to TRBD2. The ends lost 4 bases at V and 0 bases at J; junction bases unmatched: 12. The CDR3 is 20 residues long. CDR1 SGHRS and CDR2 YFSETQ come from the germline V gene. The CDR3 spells CASSRSRTSGLTSGANVLTF. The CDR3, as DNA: TGCGCCAGCAGCAGAAGTAGGACTAGCGGGTTGACCTCTGGGGCCAACGTCCTGACTTTC.

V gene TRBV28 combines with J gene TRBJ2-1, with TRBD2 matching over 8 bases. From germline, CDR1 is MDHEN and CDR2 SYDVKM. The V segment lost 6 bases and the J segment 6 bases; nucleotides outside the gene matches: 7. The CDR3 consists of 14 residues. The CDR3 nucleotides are TGTGCCAGCAGGGTAGCGGGAACAGGCAATGAGCAGTTCTTC. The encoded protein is CASRVAGTGNEQFF.

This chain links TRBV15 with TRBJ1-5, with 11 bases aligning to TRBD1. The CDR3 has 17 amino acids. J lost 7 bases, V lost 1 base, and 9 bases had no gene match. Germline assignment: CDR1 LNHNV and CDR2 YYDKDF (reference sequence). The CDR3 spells CATSRARTGGADQPQHF. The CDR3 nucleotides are TGTGCCACCAGCAGAGCTCGGACAGGGGGCGCAGACCAGCCCCAGCATTTT.

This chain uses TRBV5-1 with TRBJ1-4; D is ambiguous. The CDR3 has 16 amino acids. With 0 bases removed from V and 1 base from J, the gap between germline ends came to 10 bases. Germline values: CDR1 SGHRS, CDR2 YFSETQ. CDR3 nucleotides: TGCGCCAGCAGCTTGGCAGGAGCCCTAACTAATGAAAAACTGTTTTTT. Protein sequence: CASSLAGALTNEKLFF.

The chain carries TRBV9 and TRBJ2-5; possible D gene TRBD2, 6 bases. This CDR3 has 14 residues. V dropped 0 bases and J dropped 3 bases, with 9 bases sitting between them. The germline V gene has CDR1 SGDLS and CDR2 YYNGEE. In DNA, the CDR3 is TGTGCCAGCAGCGTAGCATGGGGGGAAGAGACCCAGTACTTC. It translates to CASSVAWGEETQYF.

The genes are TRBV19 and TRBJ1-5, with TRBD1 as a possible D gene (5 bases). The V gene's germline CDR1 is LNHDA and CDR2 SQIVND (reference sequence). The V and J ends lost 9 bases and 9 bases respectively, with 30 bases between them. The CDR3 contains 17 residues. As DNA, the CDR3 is TGTGCCAGCAGTCTATCGTCCTATGGGGGAGGCCGGGCGCCCCAGCATTTT. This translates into CASSLSSYGGGRAPQHF.

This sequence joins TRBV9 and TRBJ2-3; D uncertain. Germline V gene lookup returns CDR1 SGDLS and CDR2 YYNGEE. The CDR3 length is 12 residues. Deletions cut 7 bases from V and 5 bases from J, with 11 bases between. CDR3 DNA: TGTGCCAGCGCCCTAAGGGAAGATACGCAGTATTTT. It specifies CASALREDTQYF. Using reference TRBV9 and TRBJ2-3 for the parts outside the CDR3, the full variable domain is DSGVTQTPKHLITATGQRVTLRCSPRSGDLSVYWYQQSLDQGLQFLIQYYNGEERAKGNILERFSAQQFPDLHSELNLSSLELGDSALYFCASALREDTQYFGPGTRLTVL.

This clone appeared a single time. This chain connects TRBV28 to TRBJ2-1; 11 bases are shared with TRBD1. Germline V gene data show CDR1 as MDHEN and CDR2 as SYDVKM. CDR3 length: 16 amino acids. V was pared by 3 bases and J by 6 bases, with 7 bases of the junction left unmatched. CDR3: CASSFRPGTGGNEQFF. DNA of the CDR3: TGTGCCAGCAGTTTCCGGCCCGGGACAGGGGGCAATGAGCAGTTCTTC. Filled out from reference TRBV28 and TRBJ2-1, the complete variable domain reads DVKVTQSSRYLVKRTGEKVFLECVQDMDHENMFWYRQDPGLGLRLIYFSYDVKMKEKGDIPEGYSVSREKKERFSLILESASTNQTSMYLCASSFRPGTGGNEQFFGPGTRLTVL.